The sequence of this T cell receptor (beta chain) was determined in a study of T cells in Graves' hyperthyroidism and ophthalmopathy. About this clonotype itself: The antigen remains undetermined.

General observations from the study: Using 13 V-J features, a model discriminated ophthalmopathy from stable hyperthyroidism. Most clonotypes that expanded in the thyroid above 0.001 also showed up in blood.

V shed 2 bases and J 0 bases; nucleotides not matched to a gene: 7. Germline V gene sequence: CDR1 SGDLS, CDR2 YYNGEE. The CDR3 has 16 amino acids. It was RNA transcripts that yielded the amplified TCR beta CDR3 regions. TCR CDR3 regions were first amplified by RT-PCR with HTBI primers. Each CDR3 protein is one row after TCRdb ran MiXCR on the multiplex PCR reads. This table has 600,000 to 700,000 distinct CDR3 sequences, just under 45% appearing once. The sequence came from an adult man with Graves' disease, either hyperthyroidism or ophthalmopathy (not recorded which). The V and J genes are TRBV9 and TRBJ2-5; 7 bases are shared with TRBD1. Sample: peripheral blood or thyroid tissue (not recorded which). As DNA, the CDR3 is TGTGCCAGCAGCGTTGAGGGACAGTTGTACCAAGAGACCCAGTACTTC. Translation: CASSVEGQLYQETQYF.